This T cell receptor beta chain stems from a study of T cell repertoires in cytomegalovirus infection. Looking at the study overall: Epitope selection comprised recently identified HLA-C-restricted CMV epitopes and well-studied HLA-B-restricted CMV epitopes. Public TCR beta signatures provided an indication of both CMV infection and a matching HLA type.

Germline CDR1 reads MNHEY; CDR2 reads SMNVEV (reference sequence). The CDR3 runs to 15 residues. Trimming removed 6 bases from V and 0 bases from J, with 12 bases in between. Study outcomes and limitations: Cumulated frequencies of public TCR beta families served to identify carriers of CMV plus the relevant HLA. Ex vivo, HLA-C-restricted CMV-specific TCR beta clonotypes prevailed over the rest of the response.

In its sample, this clonotype was seen a few times. What it binds is not known. TCRdb ran MiXCR on the reads and lists one entry per CDR3 protein. Of 700,000 to 850,000 distinct CDR3 sequences in the sample, 30% to 35% are singletons; the top ten hold roughly an eighth. This chain links TRBV27 with TRBJ2-1; D is ambiguous. The clonotype originates from a human donor in good health (CMV status not recorded). Some clones in this sample may be carry-over from other donors' samples. The sequences come from cultured CD8+ T cells from PBMCs, collected from culture after CMV antigen stimulation. The CDR3 DNA reads TGTGCCAGCAGCATCCCTACAAGCTCCTACAATGAGCAGTTCTTC. Its translation is CASSIPTSSYNEQFF.